Described below is a single TCR beta chain sequence and its context. The data stem from a study of blood T cell repertoires in COVID-19. In the original processing: Amplification with reference gene primers provided the estimates of nucleated cell counts. Profiling relied on immunoSEQ multiplex PCR, and the TCRdb table lists in-frame clones only, not all of them. D and trimming were read from the DNA, whereas the V and J calls and clone size are those reported in that table. The data contain around 400,000 clones, 88% of them singletons. Participants came from some 23 US areas, aged about 18 to 100 years. A COVID-19 case was met by exposed participants within 2 weeks before study entry. From germline, CDR1 is MNHEY and CDR2 SVGAGI. V shed 7 bases and J shed 5 bases, with 12 bases lying between them. The CDR3 is 13 amino acids.

The clonotype comes from a woman between 18 and 29 years old who had been exposed to COVID-19. This chain links TRBV6-5 with TRBJ2-1; possible D gene TRBD1, 6 bases. The sample was PBMCs or T cells enriched from blood (not recorded which). CDR3 nucleotides: TGTGCCAGCACCTCAGGGGCTGACAATGAGCAGTTCTTC. This codes for CASTSGADNEQFF.